The 9 T cell receptor beta chains below come from one sample, sequenced in a study of cytomegalovirus exposure and HLA in healthy donors. Researchers ran the PCR with 60 Vbeta and 13 Jbeta primers. Produced via immunoSEQ multiplex PCR; TCRdb's table is partial and in-frame only. The sample has 150,000 to 200,000 clones; approximately 78% are singletons. Source material: PBMCs. The receptors originated from a woman aged 30 to 39 in good health and CMV-seropositive.

This clone was counted only a few times. The chain is built from TRBV5-4 and TRBJ2-5, with TRBD1 as a possible D gene (6 bases). This CDR3 is 14 amino acids long. Germline CDR1 reads SGHNT; CDR2 reads YYREEE (reference sequence). V lost 1 base to trimming and J lost 5 bases, with 12 bases between them. CDR3 DNA: TGTGCCAGCAGCTTGTATGGGGGCAGGGAGACCCAGTACTTC. Its protein is CASSLYGGRETQYF.

This chain links TRBV13 with TRBJ2-1, with D tentatively TRBD2 (5 bases). The length of the CDR3 is 15 residues. Trimming stripped 1 base from V and 8 bases from J, with 15 bases between. Germline CDR1 is PRHDT and CDR2 is FYEKMQ (reference sequence). The CDR3 loop is CASSLEPPGSDEQFF. In DNA form, the CDR3 reads TGTGCCAGCAGCTTAGAACCACCGGGATCTGATGAGCAGTTCTTC.

The chain combines TRBV2 with TRBJ1-5; D is possibly TRBD1 (5 bases). Germline V lookup: CDR1 SNHLY, CDR2 FYNNEI. The CDR3 totals 14 residues. V was pared by 1 base and J by 6 bases, with 10 bases between. CDR3 coding DNA: TGTGCCAGCAGTGAAGGCAGGGCAGGTCAGCCCCAGCATTTT. It yields the protein CASSEGRAGQPQHF.

CDR3 protein: CASSLRQGSSGANVLTF. The CDR3 nucleotides are TGTGCCAGCAGCTTAAGGCAGGGGAGCTCTGGGGCCAACGTCCTGACTTTC. The genes are TRBV5-6 and TRBJ2-6; a possible D gene is TRBD1 (6 bases). The CDR3 runs to 17 residues. Germline CDR1 SGHDT, CDR2 YYEEEE. V was clipped by 2 bases and J by 0 bases, with 12 bases between them.

The chain recombines TRBV11-2 with TRBJ2-7; a possible D gene is TRBD1 (5 bases). CDR1 and CDR2 from the germline V gene are SGHAT and FQNNGV. The CDR3 length is 15 residues. The germline V and J ends were trimmed by 8 bases and 5 bases, with 22 bases remaining between them. In DNA, the CDR3 is TGTGCCAGCGCCCCTCCCCTAGACAGATCCCACGAGCAGTACTTC. It yields the protein CASAPPLDRSHEQYF.

The chain combines TRBV6-1 with TRBJ2-2, with D perhaps matching TRBD1 (6 bases). CDR1 is MNHNS and CDR2 is SASEGT in the germline V gene. V was shortened by 4 bases and J by 3 bases, with 9 bases between the two germline ends. CDR3 length equals 14 residues. The CDR3 loop is CASSVDRYTGELFF. CDR3 nucleotide sequence: TGTGCCAGCAGTGTGGACAGATACACCGGGGAGCTGTTTTTT.

The gene calls are TRBV5-1 and TRBJ2-7; D is uncertain. V shed 0 bases and J shed 2 bases, with 12 bases lying between them. Per the germline V gene, CDR1 is SGHRS and CDR2 is YFSETQ. This CDR3 spans 15 amino acids. The CDR3 reads CASSLEMAAPYEQYF. CDR3 sequence (DNA): TGCGCCAGCAGCTTGGAAATGGCGGCCCCCTACGAGCAGTACTTC.

The count of this clone is one. This sequence joins TRBV19 and TRBJ1-1; 8 nucleotides match TRBD1. After removal of 6 bases from V and 2 bases from J, the junction contained 8 bases not matched to a gene. This CDR3 region has 15 residues. CDR1 LNHDA and CDR2 SQIVND come from the germline V gene (reference sequence). The CDR3 DNA sequence: TGTGCCAGTAGAATCCTTGGGACAGGCAACACTGAAGCTTTCTTT. This encodes CASRILGTGNTEAFF.

The gene calls are TRBV7-2 and TRBJ1-2; possible D gene TRBD1, 5 bases. The ends were cut back, 4 bases at V and 5 bases at J, with 11 bases in the middle. CDR3 length: 13 amino acids. Germline V CDR1 and CDR2: SGHTA, FQGNSA. CDR3 region: CASSSDSMYGYTF. CDR3 DNA: TGTGCCAGCAGCTCCGACAGCATGTATGGCTACACCTTC. Based on the CDR3 plus reference TRBV7-2 and TRBJ1-2, the full variable domain is GAGVSQSPSNKVTEKGKDVELRCDPISGHTALYWYRQSLGQGLEFLIYFQGNSAPDKSGLPSDRFSAERTGGSVSTLTIQRTQQEDSAVYLCASSSDSMYGYTFGSGTRLTVV.